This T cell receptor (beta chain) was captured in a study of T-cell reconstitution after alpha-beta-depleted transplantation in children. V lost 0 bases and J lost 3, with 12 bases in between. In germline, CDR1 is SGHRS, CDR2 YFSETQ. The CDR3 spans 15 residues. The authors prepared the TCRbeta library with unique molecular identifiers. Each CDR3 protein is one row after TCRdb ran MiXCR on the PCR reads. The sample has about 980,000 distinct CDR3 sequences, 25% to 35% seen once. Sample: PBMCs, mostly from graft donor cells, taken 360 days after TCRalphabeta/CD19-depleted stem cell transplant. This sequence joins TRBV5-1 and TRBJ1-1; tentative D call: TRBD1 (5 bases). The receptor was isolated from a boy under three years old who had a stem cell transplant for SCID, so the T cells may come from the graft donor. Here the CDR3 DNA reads TGCGCCAGCAGCTTGGTTTTAAGGGGAGACACTGAAGCTTTCTTT. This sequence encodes CASSLVLRGDTEAFF.